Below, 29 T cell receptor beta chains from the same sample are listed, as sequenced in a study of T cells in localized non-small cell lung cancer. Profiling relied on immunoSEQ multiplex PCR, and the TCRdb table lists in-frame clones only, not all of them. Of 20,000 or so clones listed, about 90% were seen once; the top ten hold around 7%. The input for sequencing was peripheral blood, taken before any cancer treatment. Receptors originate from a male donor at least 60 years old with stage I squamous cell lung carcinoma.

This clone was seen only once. The CDR3 sequence: CAWWDGATYGYTF. The CDR3 DNA reads TGTGCCTGGTGGGACGGAGCTACCTATGGCTACACCTTC. V gene TRBV30 combines with J gene TRBJ1-2; D is perhaps TRBD1 (5 bases). CDR3 length equals 13 residues. Looked up from germline, CDR1 is GTSNPN and CDR2 is SVGIG (reference sequence). Trimming removed 5 bases at V and 4 bases at J, with 14 bases between.

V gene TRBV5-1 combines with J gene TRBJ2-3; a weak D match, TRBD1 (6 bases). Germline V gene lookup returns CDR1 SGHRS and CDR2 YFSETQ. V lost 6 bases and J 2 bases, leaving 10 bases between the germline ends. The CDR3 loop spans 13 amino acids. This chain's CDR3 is CASNTGSTDTQYF. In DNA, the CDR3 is TGCGCCAGCAATACAGGGTCCACAGATACGCAGTATTTT.

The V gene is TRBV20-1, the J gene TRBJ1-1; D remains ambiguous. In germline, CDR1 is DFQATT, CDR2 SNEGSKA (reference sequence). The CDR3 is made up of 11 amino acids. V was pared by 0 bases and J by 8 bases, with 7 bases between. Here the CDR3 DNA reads TGCAGTGCTAGAGATGCGATGGAAGCTTTCTTT. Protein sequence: CSARDAMEAFF.

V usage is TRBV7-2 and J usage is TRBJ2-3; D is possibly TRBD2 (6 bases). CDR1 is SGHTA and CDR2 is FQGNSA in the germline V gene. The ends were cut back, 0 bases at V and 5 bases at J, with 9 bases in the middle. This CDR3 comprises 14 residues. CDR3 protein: CASSLAGGIDTQYF. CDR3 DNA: TGTGCCAGCAGCTTAGCGGGGGGAATAGATACGCAGTATTTT.

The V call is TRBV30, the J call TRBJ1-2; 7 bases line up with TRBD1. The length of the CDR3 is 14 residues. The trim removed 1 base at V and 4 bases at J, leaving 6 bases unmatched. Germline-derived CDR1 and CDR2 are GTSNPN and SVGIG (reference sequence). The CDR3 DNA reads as TGTGCCTGGAGTGGAGGGGGCGGCAGCTATGGCTACACCTTC. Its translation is CAWSGGGGSYGYTF.

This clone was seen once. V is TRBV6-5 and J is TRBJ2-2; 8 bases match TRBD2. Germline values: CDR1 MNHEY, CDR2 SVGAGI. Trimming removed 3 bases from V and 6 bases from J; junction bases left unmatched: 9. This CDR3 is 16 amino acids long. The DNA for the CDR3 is TGTGCCAGCAGTTATAGTACGGGGGGGCTGGCCGGGGAGCTGTTTTTT. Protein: CASSYSTGGLAGELFF.

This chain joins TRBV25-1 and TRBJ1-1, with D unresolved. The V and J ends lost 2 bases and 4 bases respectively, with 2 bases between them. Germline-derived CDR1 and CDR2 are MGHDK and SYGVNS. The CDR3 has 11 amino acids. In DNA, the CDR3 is TGTGCCAGCAGTGAAAGCACTGAAGCTTTCTTT. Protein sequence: CASSESTEAFF.

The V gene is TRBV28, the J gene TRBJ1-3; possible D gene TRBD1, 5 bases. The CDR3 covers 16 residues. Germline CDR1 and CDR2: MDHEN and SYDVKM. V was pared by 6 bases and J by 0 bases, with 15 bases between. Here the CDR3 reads CASSRAGPPSGNTIYF. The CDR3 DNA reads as TGTGCCAGCAGCCGTGCGGGGCCCCCCTCTGGAAACACCATATATTTT.

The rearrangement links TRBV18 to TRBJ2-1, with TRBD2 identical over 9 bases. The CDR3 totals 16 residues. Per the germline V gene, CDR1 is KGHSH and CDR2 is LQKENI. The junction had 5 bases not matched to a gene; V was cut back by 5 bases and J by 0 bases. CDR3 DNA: TGTGCCAGCTCAATCCAGCGGGGGGTCTCCTACAATGAGCAGTTCTTC. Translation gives CASSIQRGVSYNEQFF.

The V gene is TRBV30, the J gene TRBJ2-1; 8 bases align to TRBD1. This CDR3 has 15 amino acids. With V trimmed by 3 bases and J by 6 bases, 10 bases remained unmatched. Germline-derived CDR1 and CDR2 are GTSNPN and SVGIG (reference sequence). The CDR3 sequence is CAWSSGQVPANEQFF. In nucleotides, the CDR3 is TGTGCCTGGAGCTCGGGACAGGTCCCGGCCAATGAGCAGTTCTTC.

The CDR3 sequence is CASSLGGQGGRETQYF. The CDR3, as DNA: TGTGCCAGCAGCTTAGGGGGACAGGGAGGTAGGGAGACCCAGTACTTC. This chain uses TRBV7-3 with TRBJ2-5; 9 bases fit TRBD1. V lost 2 bases to trimming and J lost 5 bases; unmatched junction nucleotides: 9. The CDR3 length is 16 residues. Germline V gene lookup returns CDR1 SGHTA and CDR2 FQGTGA.

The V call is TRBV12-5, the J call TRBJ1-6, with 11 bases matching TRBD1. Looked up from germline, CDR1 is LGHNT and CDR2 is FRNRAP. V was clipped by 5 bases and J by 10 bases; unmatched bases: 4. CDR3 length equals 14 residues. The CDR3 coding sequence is TGTGCTAGTGGTACGGGACAGGGGGAATCACCCCTCCACTTT. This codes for CASGTGQGESPLHF. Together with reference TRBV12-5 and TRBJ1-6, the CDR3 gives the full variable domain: DARVTQTPRHKVTEMGQEVTMRCQPILGHNTVFWYRQTMMQGLELLAYFRNRAPLDDSGMPKDRFSAEMPDATLATLKIQPSEPRDSAVYFCASGTGQGESPLHFGNGTRLTVT.

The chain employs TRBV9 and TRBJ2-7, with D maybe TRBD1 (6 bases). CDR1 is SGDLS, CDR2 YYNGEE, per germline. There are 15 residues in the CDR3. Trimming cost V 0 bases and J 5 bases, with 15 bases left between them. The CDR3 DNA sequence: TGTGCCAGCAGCGTAGACCCAGGGGCTGGGGACGAGCAGTACTTC. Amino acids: CASSVDPGAGDEQYF.

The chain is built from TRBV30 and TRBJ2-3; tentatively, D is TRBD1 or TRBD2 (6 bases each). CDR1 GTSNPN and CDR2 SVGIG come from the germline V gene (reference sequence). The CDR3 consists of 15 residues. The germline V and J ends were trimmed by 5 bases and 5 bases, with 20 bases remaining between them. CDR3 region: CAWLERGERGDTQYF. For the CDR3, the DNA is TGTGCCTGGTTGGAGAGGGGGGAGCGTGGAGATACGCAGTATTTT.

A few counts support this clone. The CDR3 is CASSCSTHYLYGYTF. The CDR3 nucleotides read TGTGCCAGCAGTTGCTCTACCCATTACCTCTATGGCTACACCTTC. The rearrangement links TRBV6-9 to TRBJ1-2; no firm D call. V lost 4 bases, J lost 4 bases, and 16 bases lay in between. Germline V gives CDR1 MNHGY, CDR2 SVAAGI. The CDR3 sequence is 15 residues long.

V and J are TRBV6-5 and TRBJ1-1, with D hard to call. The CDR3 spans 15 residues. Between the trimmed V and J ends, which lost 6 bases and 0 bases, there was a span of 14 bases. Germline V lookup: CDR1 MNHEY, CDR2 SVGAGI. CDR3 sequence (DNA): TGTGCCAGCAGACGGCCCGGCCAAATGAACACTGAAGCTTTCTTT. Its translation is CASRRPGQMNTEAFF.

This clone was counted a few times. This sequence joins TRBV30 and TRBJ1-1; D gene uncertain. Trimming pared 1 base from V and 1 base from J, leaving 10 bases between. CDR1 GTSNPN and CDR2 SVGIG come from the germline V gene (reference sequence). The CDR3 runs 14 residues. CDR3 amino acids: CAWSEIAANTEAFF. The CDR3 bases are TGTGCCTGGAGTGAAATCGCAGCGAACACTGAAGCTTTCTTT.

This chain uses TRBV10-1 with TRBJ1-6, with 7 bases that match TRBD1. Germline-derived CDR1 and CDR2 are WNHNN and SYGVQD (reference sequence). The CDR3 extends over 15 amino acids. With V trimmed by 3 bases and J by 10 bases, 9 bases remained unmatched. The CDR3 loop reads CASSESTGRGSPLHF. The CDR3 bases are TGCGCCAGCAGTGAATCGACAGGGAGGGGATCACCCCTCCACTTT.

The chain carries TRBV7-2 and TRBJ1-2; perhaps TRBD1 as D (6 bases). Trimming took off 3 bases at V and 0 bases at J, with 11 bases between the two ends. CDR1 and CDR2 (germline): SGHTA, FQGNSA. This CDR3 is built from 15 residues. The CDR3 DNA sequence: TGTGCCAGCAGCTTTGGGGGCGTTGCTAACTATGGCTACACCTTC. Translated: CASSFGGVANYGYTF.

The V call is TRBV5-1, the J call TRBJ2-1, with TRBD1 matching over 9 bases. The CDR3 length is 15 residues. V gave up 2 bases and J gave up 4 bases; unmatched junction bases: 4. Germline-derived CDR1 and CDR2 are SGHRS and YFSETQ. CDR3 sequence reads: CASSFDRGEYNEQFF. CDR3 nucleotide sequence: TGCGCCAGCAGCTTCGACAGGGGGGAATACAATGAGCAGTTCTTC. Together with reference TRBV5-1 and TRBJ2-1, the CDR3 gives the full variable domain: KAGVTQTPRYLIKTRGQQVTLSCSPISGHRSVSWYQQTPGQGLQFLFEYFSETQRNKGNFPGRFSGRQFSNSRSEMNVSTLELGDSALYLCASSFDRGEYNEQFFGPGTRLTVL.

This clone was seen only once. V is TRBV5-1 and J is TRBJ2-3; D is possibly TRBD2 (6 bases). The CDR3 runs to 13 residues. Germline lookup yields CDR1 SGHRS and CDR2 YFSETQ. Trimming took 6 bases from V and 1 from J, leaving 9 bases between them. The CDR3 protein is CASKGGGTDTQYF. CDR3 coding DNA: TGCGCCAGCAAAGGCGGGGGCACAGATACGCAGTATTTT.

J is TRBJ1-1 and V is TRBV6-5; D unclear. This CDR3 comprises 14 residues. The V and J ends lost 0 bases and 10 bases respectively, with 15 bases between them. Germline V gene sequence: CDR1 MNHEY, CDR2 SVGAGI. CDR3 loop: CASSYSVAFPTAFF. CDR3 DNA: TGTGCCAGCAGTTACTCGGTTGCCTTTCCGACAGCTTTCTTT.

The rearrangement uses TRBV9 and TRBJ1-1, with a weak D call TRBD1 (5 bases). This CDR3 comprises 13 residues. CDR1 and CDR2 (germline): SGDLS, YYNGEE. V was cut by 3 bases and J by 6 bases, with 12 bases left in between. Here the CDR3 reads CASSADMKAEAFF. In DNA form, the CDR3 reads TGTGCCAGCAGCGCGGACATGAAGGCTGAAGCTTTCTTT.

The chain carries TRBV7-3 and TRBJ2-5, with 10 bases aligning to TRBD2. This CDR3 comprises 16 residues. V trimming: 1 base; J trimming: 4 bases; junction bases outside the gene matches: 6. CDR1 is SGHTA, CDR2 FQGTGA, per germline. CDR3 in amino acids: CASSLNSGGTGETQYF. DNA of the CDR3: TGTGCCAGCAGCTTAAATAGCGGGGGGACTGGAGAGACCCAGTACTTC. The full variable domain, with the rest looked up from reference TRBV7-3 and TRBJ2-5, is GAGVSQTPSNKVTEKGKYVELRCDPISGHTALYWYRQSLGQGPEFLIYFQGTGAADDSGLPNDRFFAVRPEGSVSTLKIQRTERGDSAVYLCASSLNSGGTGETQYFGPGTRLLVL.

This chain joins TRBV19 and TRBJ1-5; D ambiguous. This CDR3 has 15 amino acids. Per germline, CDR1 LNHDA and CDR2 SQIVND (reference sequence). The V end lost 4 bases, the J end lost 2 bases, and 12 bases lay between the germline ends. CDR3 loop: CASSTTPAGNQPQHF. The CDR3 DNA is TGTGCCAGTAGTACGACCCCAGCCGGCAATCAGCCCCAGCATTTT.

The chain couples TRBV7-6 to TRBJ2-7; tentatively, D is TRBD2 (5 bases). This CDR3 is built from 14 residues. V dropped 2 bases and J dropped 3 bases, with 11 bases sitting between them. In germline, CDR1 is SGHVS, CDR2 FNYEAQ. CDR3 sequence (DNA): TGTGCCAGCAGCTTAAAAGGAGGAGTCTACGAGCAGTACTTC. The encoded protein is CASSLKGGVYEQYF.

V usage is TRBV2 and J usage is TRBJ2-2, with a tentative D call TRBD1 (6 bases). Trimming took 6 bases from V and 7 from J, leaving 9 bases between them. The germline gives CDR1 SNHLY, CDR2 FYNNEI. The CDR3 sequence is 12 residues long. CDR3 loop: CASSWTVGELFF. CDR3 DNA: TGTGCCAGCAGCTGGACAGTCGGGGAGCTGTTTTTT.

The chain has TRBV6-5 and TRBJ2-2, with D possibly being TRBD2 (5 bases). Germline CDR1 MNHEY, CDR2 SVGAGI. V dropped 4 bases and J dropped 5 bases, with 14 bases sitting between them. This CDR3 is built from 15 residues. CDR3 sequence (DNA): TGTGCCAGCAGTTCGGGGATCGAGACGACCGGGGAGCTGTTTTTT. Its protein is CASSSGIETTGELFF.

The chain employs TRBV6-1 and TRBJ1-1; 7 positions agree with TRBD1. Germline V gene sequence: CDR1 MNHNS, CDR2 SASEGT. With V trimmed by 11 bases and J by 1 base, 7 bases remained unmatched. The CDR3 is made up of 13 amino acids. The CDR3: CASSGQSNTEAFF. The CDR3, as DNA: TGTGCCTCCTCGGGACAGTCGAACACTGAAGCTTTCTTT.